The 19 T cell receptor beta chains given below trace back to one sample, sequenced in a study of PD-1 blockade in mismatch repair-deficient tumors (dated by TCRdb to between 2016 and 2019). The library was obtained by the immunoSEQ multiplex PCR assay. TCRdb re-hosts the immuneACCESS table, in-frame sequences only. Its copies lack some clones; in the studies checked, an unresolved V gene accounts for under half of them, and the cause for the rest is not known. For this sample the table gives tens of thousands of clones, of which over 70% were detected only once. Under 3% of the sample lies in the top ten. Explained via the paper, the time point label denotes: peripheral blood 12 weeks after first pembrolizumab dose. Sequenced material: peripheral blood, taken 12 weeks after starting pembrolizumab. These receptors were collected from an adult with mismatch repair-deficient cancer.

The chain is built from TRBV25-1 and TRBJ1-4; no clear D. Trimming removed 0 bases at V and 6 bases at J, with 8 bases between. CDR1 and CDR2 (germline): MGHDK, SYGVNS. The CDR3 runs to 14 residues. The CDR3 spells CASSEYGRYEKLFF. The DNA for the CDR3 is TGTGCCAGCAGTGAATACGGCAGATATGAAAAACTGTTTTTT.

This clone was counted once. V is TRBV11-3 and J is TRBJ1-4, with 8 bases matching TRBD1. The CDR3 extends over 16 amino acids. With V trimmed by 4 bases and J by 7 bases, 11 bases remained unmatched. Germline V gene data show CDR1 as SGHNT and CDR2 as YENEEA. This CDR3 is CASSSVSTGASEKLFF. The CDR3 DNA reads as TGTGCCAGCAGCTCCGTCTCGACAGGGGCTAGTGAAAAACTGTTTTTT.

V and J are TRBV10-3 and TRBJ2-2; 15 nucleotides agree with TRBD2. This CDR3 region has 18 residues. The germline CDR1 and CDR2 sequences are ENHRY and SYGVKD. V lost 8 bases, J lost 5 bases, and 12 bases stayed unmatched. This chain's CDR3 is CAISYGLAGGPDTGELFF. The CDR3 region has the DNA TGTGCCATCTCTTACGGACTAGCGGGAGGGCCGGATACCGGGGAGCTGTTTTTT.

The chain combines TRBV11-2 with TRBJ2-7; D remains ambiguous. Trimming cost V 3 bases and J 2 bases, with 5 bases left between them. Germline V lookup: CDR1 SGHAT, CDR2 FQNNGV. The CDR3 runs to 12 residues. DNA for the CDR3: TGTGCCAGCAGCTTGACACCCTACGAGCAGTACTTC. Translating it yields CASSLTPYEQYF. The full variable domain, rest sourced from reference TRBV11-2 and TRBJ2-7, is EAGVAQSPRYKIIEKRQSVAFWCNPISGHATLYWYQQILGQGPKLLIQFQNNGVVDDSQLPKDRFSAERLKGVDSTLKIQPAKLEDSAVYLCASSLTPYEQYFGPGTRLTVT.

This clone has a handful of counts. The chain joins TRBV5-1 to TRBJ2-2, with 13 bases fitting TRBD2. Looked up from germline, CDR1 is SGHRS and CDR2 is YFSETQ. J lost 5 bases, V lost 4 bases, and 8 bases had no gene match. CDR3 size: 17 residues. CDR3 nucleotides: TGCGCCAGCAGCAGAGGGACTAGCGGGGCCTCGACCGGGGAGCTGTTTTTT. This encodes CASSRGTSGASTGELFF.

This clone was seen a single time. This chain joins TRBV19 and TRBJ2-5; 8 nucleotides agree with TRBD2. CDR1 is LNHDA, CDR2 SQIVND, per germline (reference sequence). This CDR3 is 13 amino acids long. The trim removed 4 bases at V and 7 bases at J, leaving 5 bases unmatched. This CDR3 is CASSTGAGGTQYF. The CDR3 DNA reads as TGTGCCAGTAGTACGGGTGCGGGGGGGACCCAGTACTTC.

The chain uses TRBV6-1 and TRBJ2-7, with a possible D match to TRBD2 (5 bases). Trimming took 5 bases from V and 2 from J, leaving 13 bases between them. CDR1 and CDR2 from the germline V gene are MNHNS and SASEGT. The CDR3 consists of 14 residues. CDR3 nucleotides: TGTGCCAGCAGTTATGGGCTAGCTACCTACGAGCAGTACTTC. Translating gives CASSYGLATYEQYF.

The V and J genes are TRBV15 and TRBJ2-1; D unclear. CDR3 size: 11 residues. The germline CDR1 and CDR2 sequences are LNHNV and YYDKDF (reference sequence). V was clipped by 0 bases and J by 13 bases, with 7 bases between them. The CDR3 loop reads CATSRDEHQFF. The CDR3 bases are TGTGCCACCAGCAGAGATGAACACCAGTTCTTC.

The J gene is TRBJ1-5, the V gene TRBV6-1; no clear D. CDR1 MNHNS and CDR2 SASEGT come from the germline V gene. The V end was cut by 6 bases, the J end by 0 bases, with 9 bases between. CDR3 length: 14 residues. CDR3: CASRAQSSNQPQHF. In DNA form, the CDR3 reads TGTGCCAGCAGGGCCCAGAGTAGCAATCAGCCCCAGCATTTT.

Here the CDR3 DNA reads TGCGCCAGCAGCTTAACAGGCGGGAACACTGAAGCTTTCTTT. Residues: CASSLTGGNTEAFF. The rearrangement joins TRBV5-1 to TRBJ1-1; possibly TRBD1 for D (5 bases). V gave up 2 bases and J gave up 1 base, with 9 bases separating them. The CDR3 totals 14 residues. Germline V gene lookup returns CDR1 SGHRS and CDR2 YFSETQ.

The chain joins TRBV14 to TRBJ1-3; D call uncertain. The germline CDR1 and CDR2 sequences are SGHDN and FVKESK. This CDR3 has 13 residues. V lost 8 bases, J lost 0 bases, and 8 bases lay in between. CDR3 sequence: CASEGYSGNTIYF. CDR3 nucleotides: TGTGCCAGCGAAGGGTACTCTGGAAACACCATATATTTT. Filled out from reference TRBV14 and TRBJ1-3, the complete variable domain reads EAGVTQFPSHSVIEKGQTVTLRCDPISGHDNLYWYRRVMGKEIKFLLHFVKESKQDESGMPNNRFLAERTGGTYSTLKVQPAELEDSGVYFCASEGYSGNTIYFGEGSWLTVV.

V is TRBV5-6 and J is TRBJ2-7; no clear D. The CDR3 is 13 residues long. Trimming took 7 bases from V and 7 from J, leaving 18 bases between them. CDR1 SGHDT and CDR2 YYEEEE come from the germline V gene. CDR3 region: CASSHDVKVEQYF. In DNA, the CDR3 is TGTGCCAGCTCCCATGATGTGAAGGTGGAGCAGTACTTC.

The chain joins TRBV9 to TRBJ1-1; D is uncertain. This CDR3 region has 14 residues. Germline-derived CDR1 and CDR2 are SGDLS and YYNGEE. V shed 2 bases and J shed 0 bases, with 8 bases lying between them. The CDR3 nucleotides read TGTGCCAGCAGCGTGGGTCAGTTGAACACTGAAGCTTTCTTT. Translation: CASSVGQLNTEAFF.

This clone was found once. V gene TRBV7-2 combines with J gene TRBJ2-4; TRBD2 matches at 10 bases. Germline lookup yields CDR1 SGHTA and CDR2 FQGNSA. This CDR3 spans 16 amino acids. The J segment lost 5 bases and the V segment lost 1 base, leaving 5 bases of the junction unmatched. Written as DNA, the CDR3 is TGTGCCAGCAGCTTAGGGTTAGCGGGAGGTCAAAACATTCAGTACTTC. This encodes CASSLGLAGGQNIQYF. The full variable domain, in which reference TRBV7-2 and TRBJ2-4 provide the parts outside the CDR3, is GAGVSQSPSNKVTEKGKDVELRCDPISGHTALYWYRQSLGQGLEFLIYFQGNSAPDKSGLPSDRFSAERTGGSVSTLTIQRTQQEDSAVYLCASSLGLAGGQNIQYFGAGTRLSVL.

The V and J genes are TRBV7-2 and TRBJ2-7, with D perhaps matching TRBD2 (6 bases). Trimming pared 1 base from V and 2 bases from J, leaving 12 bases between. Germline CDR1 reads SGHTA; CDR2 reads FQGNSA. The CDR3 consists of 15 residues. The CDR3 here is CASSLVYSGAYEQYF. CDR3 DNA: TGTGCCAGCAGCTTAGTTTATAGCGGAGCCTACGAGCAGTACTTC.

The chain is built from TRBV2 and TRBJ2-1; TRBD2 matches 13 bases. This CDR3 comprises 17 residues. Germline CDR1 reads SNHLY; CDR2 reads FYNNEI. With 4 bases clipped from V and 6 bases from J, the junction kept 9 bases outside the gene matches. The CDR3 DNA follows: TGTGCCAGCAGTGGACTAGCGGGGGGTCTTTGGGCCAATGAGCAGTTCTTC. Translation: CASSGLAGGLWANEQFF.

J is TRBJ2-3 and V is TRBV5-4, with 7 positions matching TRBD2. This CDR3 region has 14 residues. Germline loops: CDR1 SGHNT, CDR2 YYREEE (reference sequence). V lost 6 bases and J lost 2; bases outside the gene matches: 6. CDR3 protein: CASIAGSNTDTQYF. The CDR3 nucleotides read TGTGCCAGCATAGCGGGCTCCAACACAGATACGCAGTATTTT.

This clone was seen a few times. The genes are TRBV2 and TRBJ2-1, with 8 bases lining up with TRBD1. The CDR3 spans 17 residues. V trimming: 5 bases; J trimming: 5 bases; junction bases outside the gene matches: 14. Per the germline V gene, CDR1 is SNHLY and CDR2 is FYNNEI. In nucleotides, the CDR3 is TGTGCCAGCAGTCGAATCCCTGGACAGGGTAAACACAATGAGCAGTTCTTC. Translation gives CASSRIPGQGKHNEQFF.

This sequence joins TRBV2 and TRBJ1-5, with D perhaps matching TRBD1 (6 bases). Germline V CDR1 and CDR2: SNHLY, FYNNEI. The V gene lost 5 bases and the J gene lost 5 bases, with 13 bases spanning the gap. The CDR3 has 14 amino acids. CDR3 sequence (DNA): TGTGCCAGCAGTAAGGACAGCCGTTATCAGCCCCAGCATTTT. It is translated as CASSKDSRYQPQHF.